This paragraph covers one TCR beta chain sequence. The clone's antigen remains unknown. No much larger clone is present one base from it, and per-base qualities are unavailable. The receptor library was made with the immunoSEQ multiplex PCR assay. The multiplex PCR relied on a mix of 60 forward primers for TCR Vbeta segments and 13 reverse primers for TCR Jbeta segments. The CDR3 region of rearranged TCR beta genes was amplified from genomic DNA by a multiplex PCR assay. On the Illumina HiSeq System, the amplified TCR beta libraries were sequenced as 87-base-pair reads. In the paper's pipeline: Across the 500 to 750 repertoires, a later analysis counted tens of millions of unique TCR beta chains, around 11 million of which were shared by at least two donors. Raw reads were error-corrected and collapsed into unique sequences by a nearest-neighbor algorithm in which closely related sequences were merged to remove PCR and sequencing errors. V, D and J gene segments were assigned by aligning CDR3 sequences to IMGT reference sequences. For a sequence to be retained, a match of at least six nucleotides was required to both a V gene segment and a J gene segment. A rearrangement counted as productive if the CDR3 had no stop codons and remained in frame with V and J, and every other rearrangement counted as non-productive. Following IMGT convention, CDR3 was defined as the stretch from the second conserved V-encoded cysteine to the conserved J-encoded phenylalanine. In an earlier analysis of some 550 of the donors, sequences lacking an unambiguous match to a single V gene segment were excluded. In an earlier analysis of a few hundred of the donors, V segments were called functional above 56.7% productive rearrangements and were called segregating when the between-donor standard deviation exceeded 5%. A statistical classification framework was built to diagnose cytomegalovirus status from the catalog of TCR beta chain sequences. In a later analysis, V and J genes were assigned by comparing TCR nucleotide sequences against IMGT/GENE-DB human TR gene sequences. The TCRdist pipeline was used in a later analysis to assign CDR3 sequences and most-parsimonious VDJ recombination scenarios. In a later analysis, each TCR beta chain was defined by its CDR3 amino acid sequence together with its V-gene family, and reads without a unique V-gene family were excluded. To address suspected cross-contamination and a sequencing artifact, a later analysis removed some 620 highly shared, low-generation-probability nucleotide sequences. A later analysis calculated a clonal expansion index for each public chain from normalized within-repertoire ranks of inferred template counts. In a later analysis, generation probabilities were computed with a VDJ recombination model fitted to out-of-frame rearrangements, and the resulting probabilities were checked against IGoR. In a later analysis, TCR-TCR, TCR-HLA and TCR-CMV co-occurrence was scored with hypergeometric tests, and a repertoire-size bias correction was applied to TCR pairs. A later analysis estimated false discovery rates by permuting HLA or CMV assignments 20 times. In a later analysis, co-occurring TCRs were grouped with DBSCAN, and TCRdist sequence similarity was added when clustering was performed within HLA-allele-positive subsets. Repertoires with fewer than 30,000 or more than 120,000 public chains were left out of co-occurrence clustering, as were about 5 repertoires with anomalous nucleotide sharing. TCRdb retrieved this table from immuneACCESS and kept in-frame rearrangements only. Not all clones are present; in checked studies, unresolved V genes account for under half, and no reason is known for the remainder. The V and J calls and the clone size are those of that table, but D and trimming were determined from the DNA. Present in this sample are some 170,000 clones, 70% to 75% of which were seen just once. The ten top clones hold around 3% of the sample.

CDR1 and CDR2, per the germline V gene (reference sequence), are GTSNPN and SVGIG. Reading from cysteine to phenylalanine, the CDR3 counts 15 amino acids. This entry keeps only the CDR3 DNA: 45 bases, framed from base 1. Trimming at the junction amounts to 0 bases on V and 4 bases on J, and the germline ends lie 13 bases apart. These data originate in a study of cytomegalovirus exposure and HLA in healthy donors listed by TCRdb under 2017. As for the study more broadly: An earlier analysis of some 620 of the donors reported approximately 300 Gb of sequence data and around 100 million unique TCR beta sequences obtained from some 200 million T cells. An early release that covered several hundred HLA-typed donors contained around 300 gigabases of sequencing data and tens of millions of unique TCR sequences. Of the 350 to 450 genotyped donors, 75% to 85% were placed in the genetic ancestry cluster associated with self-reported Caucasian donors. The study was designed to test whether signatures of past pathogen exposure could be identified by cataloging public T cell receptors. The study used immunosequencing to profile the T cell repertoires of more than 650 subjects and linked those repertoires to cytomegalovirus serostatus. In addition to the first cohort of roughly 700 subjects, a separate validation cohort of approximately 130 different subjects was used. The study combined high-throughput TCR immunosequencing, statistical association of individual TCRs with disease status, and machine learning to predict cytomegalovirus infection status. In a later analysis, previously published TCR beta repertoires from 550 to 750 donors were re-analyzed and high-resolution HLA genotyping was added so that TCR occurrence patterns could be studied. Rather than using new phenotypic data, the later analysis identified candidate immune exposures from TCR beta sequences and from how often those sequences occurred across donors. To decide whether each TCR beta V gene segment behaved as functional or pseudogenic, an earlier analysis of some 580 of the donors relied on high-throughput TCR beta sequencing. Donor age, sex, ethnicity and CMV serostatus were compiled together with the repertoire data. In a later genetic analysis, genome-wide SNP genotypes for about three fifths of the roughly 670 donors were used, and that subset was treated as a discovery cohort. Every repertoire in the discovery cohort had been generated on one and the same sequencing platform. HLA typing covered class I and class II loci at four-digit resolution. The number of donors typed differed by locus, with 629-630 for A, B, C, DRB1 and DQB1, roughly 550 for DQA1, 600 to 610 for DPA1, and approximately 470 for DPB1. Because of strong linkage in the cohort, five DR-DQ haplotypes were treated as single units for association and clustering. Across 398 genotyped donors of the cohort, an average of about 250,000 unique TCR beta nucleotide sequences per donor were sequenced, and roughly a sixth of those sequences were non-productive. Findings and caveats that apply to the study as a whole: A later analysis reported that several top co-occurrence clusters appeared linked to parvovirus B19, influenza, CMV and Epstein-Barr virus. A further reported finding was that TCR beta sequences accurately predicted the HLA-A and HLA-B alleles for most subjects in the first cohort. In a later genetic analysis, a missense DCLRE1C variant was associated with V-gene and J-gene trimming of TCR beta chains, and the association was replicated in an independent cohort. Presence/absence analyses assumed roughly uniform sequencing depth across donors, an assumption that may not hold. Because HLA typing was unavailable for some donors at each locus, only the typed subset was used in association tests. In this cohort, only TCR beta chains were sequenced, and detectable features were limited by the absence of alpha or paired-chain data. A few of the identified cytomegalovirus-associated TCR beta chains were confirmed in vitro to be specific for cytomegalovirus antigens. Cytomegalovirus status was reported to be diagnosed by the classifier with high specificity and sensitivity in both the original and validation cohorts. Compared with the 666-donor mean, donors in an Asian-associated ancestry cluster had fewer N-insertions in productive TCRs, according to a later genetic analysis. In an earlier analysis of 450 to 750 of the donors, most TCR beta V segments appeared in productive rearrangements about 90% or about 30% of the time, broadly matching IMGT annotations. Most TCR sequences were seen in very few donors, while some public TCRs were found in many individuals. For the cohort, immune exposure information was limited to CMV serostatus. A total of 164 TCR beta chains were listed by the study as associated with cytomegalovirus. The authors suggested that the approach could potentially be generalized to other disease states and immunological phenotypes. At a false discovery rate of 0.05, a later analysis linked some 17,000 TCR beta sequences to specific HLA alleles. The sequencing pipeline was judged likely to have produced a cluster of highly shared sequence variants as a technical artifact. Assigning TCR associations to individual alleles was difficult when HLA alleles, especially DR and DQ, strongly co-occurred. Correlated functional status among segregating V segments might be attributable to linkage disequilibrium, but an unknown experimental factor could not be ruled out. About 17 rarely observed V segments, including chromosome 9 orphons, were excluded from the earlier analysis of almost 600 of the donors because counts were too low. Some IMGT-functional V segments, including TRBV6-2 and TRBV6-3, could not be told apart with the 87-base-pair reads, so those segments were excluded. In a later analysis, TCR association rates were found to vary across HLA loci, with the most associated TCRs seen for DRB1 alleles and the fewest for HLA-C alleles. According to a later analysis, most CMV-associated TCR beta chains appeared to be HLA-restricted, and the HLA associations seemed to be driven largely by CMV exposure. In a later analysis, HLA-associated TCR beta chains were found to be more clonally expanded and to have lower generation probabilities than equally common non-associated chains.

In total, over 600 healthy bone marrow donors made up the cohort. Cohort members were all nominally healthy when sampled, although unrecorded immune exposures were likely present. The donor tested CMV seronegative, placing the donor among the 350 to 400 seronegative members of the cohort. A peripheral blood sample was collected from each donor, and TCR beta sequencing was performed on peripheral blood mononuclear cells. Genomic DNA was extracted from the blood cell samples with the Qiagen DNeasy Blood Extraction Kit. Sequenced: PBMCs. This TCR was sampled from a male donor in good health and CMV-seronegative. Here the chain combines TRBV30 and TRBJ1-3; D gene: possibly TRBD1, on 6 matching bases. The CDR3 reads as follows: CAWSVRGAEGNTIYF. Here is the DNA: TGTGCCTGGAGTGTACGGGGGGCAGAAGGAAACACCATATATTTT.